The T cell receptor (beta chain) under discussion was sequenced for a study of response to subunit inactivated influenza vaccine. Study-wide results and caveats: The authors proposed limited new T cell recruitment per seasonal influenza vaccination.

This clonotype was seen a few times. Its antigen is unknown. TCRdb re-called the RT-PCR reads with MiXCR, one entry per CDR3 protein. The sample lists approximately 490,000 distinct CDR3 sequences, around 7.7% seen once, with less than 15% in the top ten. This CDR3 region has 15 residues. Trimming shortened V by 4 bases and J by 9 bases, and 22 bases separated the two germline ends. Germline V CDR1 and CDR2: DFQATT, SNEGSKA (reference sequence). The receptor's source is a man between 50 and 70 years old who received an inactivated influenza vaccine. The V and J genes are TRBV20-1 and TRBJ2-1; possible D gene TRBD2, 5 bases. The specimen comprised PBMCs from blood, sampled 23 months after vaccination. The CDR3 here is CSATPARGTLREQFF. The CDR3 DNA reads as TGCAGTGCTACCCCGGCCCGGGGAACACTTCGTGAGCAGTTCTTC.